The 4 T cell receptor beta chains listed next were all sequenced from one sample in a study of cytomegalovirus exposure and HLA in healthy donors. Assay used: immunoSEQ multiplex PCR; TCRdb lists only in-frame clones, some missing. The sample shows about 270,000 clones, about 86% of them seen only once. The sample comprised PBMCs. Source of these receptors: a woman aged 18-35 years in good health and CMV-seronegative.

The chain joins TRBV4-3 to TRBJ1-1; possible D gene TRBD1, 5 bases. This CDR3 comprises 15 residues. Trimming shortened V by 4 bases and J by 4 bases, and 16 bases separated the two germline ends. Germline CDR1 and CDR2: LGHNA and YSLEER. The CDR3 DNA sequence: TGCGCCAGCAGCCGGGTTGAACAGGAGAGCACTGAAGCTTTCTTT. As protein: CASSRVEQESTEAFF.

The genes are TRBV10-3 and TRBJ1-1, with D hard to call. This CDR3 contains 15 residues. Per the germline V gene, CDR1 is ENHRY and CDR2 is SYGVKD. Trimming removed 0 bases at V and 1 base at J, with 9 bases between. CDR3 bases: TGTGCCATCAGTGAGTCGCACGGGAAGAACACTGAAGCTTTCTTT. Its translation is CAISESHGKNTEAFF.

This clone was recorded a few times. CDR3 sequence (DNA): TGTGCCAGCAGTGAACAGGGGACTAGCGGCTACACCTTC. Amino acid sequence: CASSEQGTSGYTF. V usage is TRBV28 and J usage is TRBJ1-2; 7 nucleotides agree with TRBD1. The CDR3 length is 13 residues. The V gene end was trimmed by 5 bases and the J gene end by 8 bases; junction bases not matched to a gene: 8. The germline V gene has CDR1 MDHEN and CDR2 SYDVKM.

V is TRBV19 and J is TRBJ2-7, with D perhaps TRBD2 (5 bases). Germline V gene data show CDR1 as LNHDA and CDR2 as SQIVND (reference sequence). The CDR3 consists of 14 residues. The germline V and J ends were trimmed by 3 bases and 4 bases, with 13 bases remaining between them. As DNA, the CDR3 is TGTGCCAGTAGTATGGGGAGTGGGCGGTACGAGCAGTACTTC. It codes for CASSMGSGRYEQYF.